Listed here are 31 T cell receptor beta chains from one sample, sequenced in a study of T cells in Graves' hyperthyroidism and ophthalmopathy. The source material, RNA transcripts, was used to amplify TCR beta CDR3 regions. Researchers ran a first-round RT-PCR on the TCR CDR3 using the HTBI primer set. TCRdb re-called the multiplex PCR reads with MiXCR, one entry per CDR3 protein. The table records 300,000 to 400,000 distinct CDR3 sequences, around 13% of them present only once. The specimen sequenced was blood. All receptors derive from a woman aged 25-40 years with Graves' ophthalmopathy.

The table lists this clonotype with many counts. The chain couples TRBV3-1 to TRBJ2-2, with D possibly matching TRBD1 (5 bases). The V gene's germline CDR1 is LGHDT and CDR2 YNNKEL (reference sequence). V lost 4 bases and J lost 3, with 12 bases in between. The CDR3 length is 15 residues. The CDR3 DNA sequence: TGTGCCAGCAGCCTGCAGGGTAGACACACCGGGGAGCTGTTTTTT. This codes for CASSLQGRHTGELFF.

This clonotype was detected many times. The chain combines TRBV18 with TRBJ1-5; tentatively, D is TRBD1 (5 bases). CDR3 length equals 15 residues. Germline V gives CDR1 KGHSH, CDR2 LQKENI. The V gene lost 3 bases and the J gene lost 2 bases, with 11 bases spanning the gap. The CDR3 region has the DNA TGTGCCAGCTCACCCCAAGGGGTTGGCAATCAGCCCCAGCATTTT. This codes for CASSPQGVGNQPQHF. Full variable domain (outside the CDR3, taken from reference TRBV18 and TRBJ1-5): NAGVMQNPRHLVRRRGQEARLRCSPMKGHSHVYWYRQLPEEGLKFMVYLQKENIIDESGMPKERFSAEFPKEGPSILRIQQVVRGDSAAYFCASSPQGVGNQPQHFGDGTRLSIL.

Only a few counts were recorded for this clonotype. The V call is TRBV10-3, the J call TRBJ2-1; 10 nucleotides agree with TRBD2. CDR3 length: 14 residues. CDR1 ENHRY and CDR2 SYGVKD come from the germline V gene. J was trimmed by 4 bases and V by 10 bases; bases with no gene match: 7. The CDR3 loop is CATNKRGGYNEQFF. CDR3 sequence (DNA): TGTGCCACAAACAAGCGGGGGGGATACAATGAGCAGTTCTTC.

This clonotype was recorded many times. CDR3 nucleotide sequence: TGCAGTGCTGCGGGGGGGCCCACAGATACGCAGTATTTT. Encoded protein: CSAAGGPTDTQYF. This chain uses TRBV20-1 with TRBJ2-3; 9 bases are shared with TRBD2. Trimming took 5 bases from V and 2 from J; bases not matched to a gene: 2. The CDR3 sequence is 13 residues long. Germline V CDR1 and CDR2: DFQATT, SNEGSKA (reference sequence).

This clonotype was picked up many times. The chain is built from TRBV28 and TRBJ1-6; TRBD1 is a possible D gene (6 bases). The CDR3 is 15 residues long. From germline, CDR1 is MDHEN and CDR2 SYDVKM. V lost 8 bases to trimming and J lost 7 bases, with 18 bases between them. The CDR3, as DNA: TGTGCCAGCGGGGGGGGGGCGTTGGGGAATTCACCCCTCCACTTT. Amino acid sequence: CASGGGALGNSPLHF.

This clonotype was seen repeatedly, ten times or more. J is TRBJ2-5 and V is TRBV27; D not resolved. Germline CDR1 and CDR2: MNHEY and SMNVEV (reference sequence). Trimming removed 5 bases at V and 0 bases at J, with 13 bases between. The CDR3 has 15 residues. The CDR3 region has the DNA TGTGCCAGCAGTCTCCTCCCCCTTTACCAAGAGACCCAGTACTTC. Its translation: CASSLLPLYQETQYF.

This clonotype was seen repeatedly, ten times or more. V is TRBV3-1 and J is TRBJ2-1, with TRBD2 matching 13 bases. The CDR3 sequence is 16 residues long. The V gene end was trimmed by 3 bases and the J gene end by 10 bases; junction bases not matched to a gene: 9. CDR1 and CDR2 (germline): LGHDT, YNNKEL (reference sequence). The CDR3 DNA is TGTGCCAGCAGCCATCCCGGACTAGCGGGGGTTGGAGAGCAGTTCTTC. Translation: CASSHPGLAGVGEQFF.

The table lists this clonotype with a few counts. V gene TRBV5-4 combines with J gene TRBJ2-1; 8 bases fit TRBD2. V shed 4 bases, J shed 10 bases, and the junction held 7 bases outside the gene matches. The CDR3 length is 13 residues. The germline CDR1 and CDR2 sequences are SGHNT and YYREEE (reference sequence). The CDR3, as DNA: TGTGCCAGCAGCCTCTCTCGCGGGGGGGAGCAGTTCTTC. Protein sequence: CASSLSRGGEQFF.

This clonotype has at least ten counts. The V call is TRBV14, the J call TRBJ2-2; D may be TRBD1 (5 bases). Germline V gene sequence: CDR1 SGHDN, CDR2 FVKESK. CDR3 size: 14 residues. The V end lost 4 bases, the J end lost 3 bases, and 9 bases lay between the germline ends. The CDR3 sequence is CASSLTRDTGELFF. CDR3 nucleotide sequence: TGTGCCAGCAGCCTAACCAGGGACACCGGGGAGCTGTTTTTT.

Points on this clonotype: A read error is possible here, since a much larger clone lies one base away. The CDR3 region is CSAKRAQGYGYTF. In DNA, the CDR3 is TGCAGTGCCAAGAGAGCCCAGGGGTATGGCTACACCTTC. V and J are TRBV20-1 and TRBJ1-2; weak D call: TRBD1 (6 bases). V lost 6 bases and J 5 bases, leaving 16 bases between the germline ends. Germline values: CDR1 DFQATT, CDR2 SNEGSKA (reference sequence). There are 13 residues in the CDR3.

This clonotype was counted many times. The CDR3, as DNA: TGTGCCAGCAGTGACTTCCTCCGACACGGCCTGAATCAGCCCCAGCATTTT. Its protein is CASSDFLRHGLNQPQHF. The chain uses TRBV6-1 and TRBJ1-5; D is ambiguous. The CDR3 is 17 residues long. Germline V lookup: CDR1 MNHNS, CDR2 SASEGT. Between the trimmed V and J ends, which lost 3 bases and 4 bases, there was a span of 19 bases.

This clonotype occurred a few times. The genes are TRBV29-1 and TRBJ1-2; D uncertain. V shed 4 bases and J shed 0 bases, with 3 bases lying between them. The CDR3 is 11 amino acids. CDR1 is SQVTM and CDR2 is ANQGSEA in the germline V gene. CDR3 protein: CSVVANYGYTF. The CDR3 DNA follows: TGCAGCGTTGTGGCTAACTATGGCTACACCTTC.

The chain recombines TRBV6-2 or TRBV6-3 with TRBJ1-6; the D is unclear. Germline-derived CDR1 and CDR2 are MNHEY and SVGEGT. Trimming removed 5 bases from V and 0 bases from J, with 8 bases in between. The CDR3 spans 15 residues. The CDR3 region has the DNA TGTGCCAGCAGTGACGAGGGCTCCTATAATTCACCCCTCCACTTT. Its protein is CASSDEGSYNSPLHF.

This clonotype occurred many times. The chain joins TRBV30 to TRBJ1-1, with a weak D call TRBD1 (5 bases). The CDR3 is 16 amino acids. The V end was cut by 2 bases, the J end by 1 base, with 17 bases between. Germline assignment: CDR1 GTSNPN and CDR2 SVGIG (reference sequence). The CDR3 DNA is TGTGCCTGGAGTAAATGGGGCACTCCGGAGAACACTGAAGCTTTCTTT. Amino acids: CAWSKWGTPENTEAFF.

This clonotype was recorded at least ten times. The rearrangement joins TRBV7-9 to TRBJ1-2, with 7 bases that match TRBD1. Germline CDR1 is SEHNR and CDR2 is FQNEAQ (reference sequence). V shed 5 bases, J shed 3 bases, and the junction held 15 bases outside the gene matches. The CDR3 runs to 17 residues. CDR3 loop: CASSRQGTFGRDYGYTF. CDR3 nucleotide sequence: TGTGCCAGCAGCCGACAGGGAACTTTCGGACGCGACTATGGCTACACCTTC. Looking up the rest from reference TRBV7-9 and TRBJ1-2 gives the full variable domain: DTGVSQNPRHKITKRGQNVTFRCDPISEHNRLYWYRQTLGQGPEFLTYFQNEAQLEKSRLLSDRFSAERPKGSFSTLEIQRTEQGDSAMYLCASSRQGTFGRDYGYTFGSGTRLTVV.

This clonotype was recorded many times. The J gene is TRBJ2-3, the V gene TRBV12-5, with TRBD1 as a possible D gene (6 bases). The CDR3 length is 14 residues. V gave up 0 bases and J gave up 7 bases, with 11 bases separating them. Per germline, CDR1 LGHNT and CDR2 FRNRAP. CDR3 sequence: CASGLVNRVYTQYF. The CDR3 DNA follows: TGTGCTAGTGGTTTGGTAAACAGGGTGTATACGCAGTATTTT.

This clonotype was seen many times. The chain employs TRBV5-1 and TRBJ2-6; 8 nucleotides agree with TRBD1. The V segment lost 4 bases and the J segment 4 bases; nucleotides outside the gene matches: 7. Germline V gene sequence: CDR1 SGHRS, CDR2 YFSETQ. This CDR3 has 16 amino acids. The CDR3 loop is CASSTRQGIGANVLTF. The CDR3, as DNA: TGCGCCAGCAGCACCCGACAGGGGATCGGGGCCAACGTCCTGACTTTC. The complete variable domain, with remaining parts taken from reference TRBV5-1 and TRBJ2-6, reads KAGVTQTPRYLIKTRGQQVTLSCSPISGHRSVSWYQQTPGQGLQFLFEYFSETQRNKGNFPGRFSGRQFSNSRSEMNVSTLELGDSALYLCASSTRQGIGANVLTFGAGSRLTVL.

Concerning this clonotype itself: A much larger clone is a single base away; this may be a read error. This chain links TRBV20-1 with TRBJ2-1; the D call may be TRBD1 or TRBD2 (6 bases each). Trimming stripped 3 bases from V and 10 bases from J, with 19 bases between. Germline loops: CDR1 DFQATT, CDR2 SNEGSKA (reference sequence). There are 14 residues in the CDR3. The CDR3 reads CSASRGGLVGEQFF. For the CDR3, the DNA is TGCAGTGCTAGTCGAGGGGGGCTGGTCGGCGAGCAGTTCTTC.

V gene TRBV20-1 combines with J gene TRBJ2-5; 8 nucleotides line up with TRBD2. The CDR3 sequence is 13 residues long. The ends lost 7 bases at V and 3 bases at J; junction bases unmatched: 7. Germline V gene data show CDR1 as DFQATT and CDR2 as SNEGSKA (reference sequence). CDR3 sequence (DNA): TGCAGTGGAGCGGGGGCCCGAAAAGAGACCCAGTACTTC. It yields the protein CSGAGARKETQYF.

This clonotype was counted ten times or more. This chain joins TRBV18 and TRBJ1-2; D unclear. Trimming cost V 3 bases and J 6 bases, with 20 bases left between them. Per the germline V gene, CDR1 is KGHSH and CDR2 is LQKENI. This CDR3 region has 16 residues. CDR3 DNA: TGTGCCAGCTCACCCGCCGTGAGTGGAAAGCTTAATGGCTACACCTTC. Its translation: CASSPAVSGKLNGYTF.

This clonotype appeared many times. J is TRBJ1-6 and V is TRBV13, with 8 bases that match TRBD1. V lost 6 bases to trimming and J lost 2 bases; unmatched junction nucleotides: 3. The CDR3 has 15 residues. Germline loops: CDR1 PRHDT, CDR2 FYEKMQ (reference sequence). CDR3 amino acids: CASRTGETYNSPLHF. In DNA form, the CDR3 reads TGTGCCAGCAGGACAGGGGAAACCTATAATTCACCCCTCCACTTT.

This clonotype appeared many times. The chain uses TRBV30 and TRBJ2-7, with D unresolved. This CDR3 is 15 amino acids long. Trimming stripped 0 bases from V and 3 bases from J, with 15 bases between. Germline CDR1 GTSNPN, CDR2 SVGIG (reference sequence). The CDR3 sequence is CAWSVKRPKIYEQYF. The DNA for the CDR3 is TGTGCCTGGAGTGTAAAGAGGCCGAAGATCTACGAGCAGTACTTC.

A few counts support this clonotype. The chain is built from TRBV7-9 and TRBJ2-1, with 7 bases that match TRBD2. Germline CDR1 reads SEHNR; CDR2 reads FQNEAQ (reference sequence). The junction had 13 bases not matched to a gene; V was cut back by 5 bases and J by 0 bases. The CDR3 loop spans 18 amino acids. This CDR3 is CASSPQIRASGSYNEQFF. The CDR3 bases are TGTGCCAGCAGCCCGCAGATTCGGGCTAGCGGCTCCTACAATGAGCAGTTCTTC.

This clonotype was observed a few times. V gene TRBV6-1 combines with J gene TRBJ2-7; no clear D gene. The CDR3 contains 12 residues. Germline CDR1 and CDR2: MNHNS and SASEGT. V lost 0 bases and J lost 6, with 6 bases in between. The CDR3 DNA sequence: TGTGCCAGCAGTGAAGCTACAGTCGAGCAGTACTTC. This gives the protein CASSEATVEQYF.

This clonotype was recorded many times. V gene TRBV24-1 combines with J gene TRBJ2-6, with TRBD1 identical over 8 bases. J gave up 0 bases and V 7 bases, and 7 bases lay outside the gene matches. Germline CDR1 is KGHDR and CDR2 is SFDVKD. This CDR3 region has 17 residues. CDR3 coding DNA: TGTGCCACCAGACCCGGACAGGGAATCTCTGGGGCCAACGTCCTGACTTTC. The encoded protein is CATRPGQGISGANVLTF.

As regards this clonotype: One base away lies a much larger clone, so this may be a sequencing read error. The chain carries TRBV25-1 and TRBJ1-2, with D hard to call. This CDR3 spans 13 amino acids. Deletions cut 4 bases from V and 4 bases from J, with 10 bases between. Germline V gene sequence: CDR1 MGHDK, CDR2 SYGVNS. This CDR3 reads CASSGGRGYGYTF. DNA for the CDR3: TGTGCCAGCAGTGGTGGACGGGGCTATGGCTACACCTTC.

This clonotype has a handful of counts. The genes are TRBV10-3 and TRBJ2-5; D is perhaps TRBD2 (7 bases). The germline V and J ends were trimmed by 3 bases and 1 base, with 12 bases remaining between them. CDR1 is ENHRY, CDR2 SYGVKD, per germline. The CDR3 extends over 15 amino acids. The CDR3 region has the DNA TGTGCCATCAGTGAACGGGGGGCTCTCCAAGAGACCCAGTACTTC. Its translation: CAISERGALQETQYF.

Points on this clonotype: A much bigger clone sits one base away, suggesting this may be a read error. The rearrangement uses TRBV10-3 and TRBJ1-3; TRBD1 is a possible D gene (5 bases). CDR1 is ENHRY and CDR2 is SYGVKD in the germline V gene. Trimming removed 5 bases at V and 4 bases at J, with 12 bases between. This CDR3 is built from 14 residues. CDR3 bases: TGTGCCATCAGTCCCGGCGGGGCGGGAAACACCATATATTTT. Protein product: CAISPGGAGNTIYF.

This clonotype was seen only a few times. The rearrangement links TRBV28 to TRBJ1-6; TRBD1 is a possible D gene (6 bases). This CDR3 is 12 amino acids long. Germline V gene data show CDR1 as MDHEN and CDR2 as SYDVKM. V was cut by 10 bases and J by 10 bases, with 14 bases left in between. Here the CDR3 reads CATDRIGSPLHF. In DNA, the CDR3 is TGTGCCACAGACAGGATCGGGTCACCCCTCCACTTT.

A word on this clonotype: A much larger clonotype is one base distant, so this may be a read error. The conserved final phenylalanine or tryptophan is absent from the CDR3, which likely points to a read error. The genes are TRBV20-1 and TRBJ2-4; no firm D call. The CDR3 is 14 amino acids. V was shortened by 3 bases and J by 0 bases, with 9 bases between the two germline ends. The germline V gene encodes CDR1 DFQATT and CDR2 SNEGSKA (reference sequence). CDR3 coding DNA: TGCAGTGCTAGTCCCCGACTAGCCAAAAACATTCAGTACTTA. Protein sequence: CSASPRLAKNIQYL.

This clonotype has ten or more counts. The chain employs TRBV5-5 and TRBJ2-3, with TRBD2 matching over 7 bases. Per the germline V gene, CDR1 is SGHKS and CDR2 is YYEKEE (reference sequence). The CDR3 extends over 15 amino acids. V was pared by 7 bases and J by 4 bases, with 12 bases of the junction left unmatched. This CDR3 is CASEILGGGSDTQYF. The CDR3 DNA follows: TGTGCCAGCGAGATTTTGGGCGGGGGTTCAGATACGCAGTATTTT. Variable domain in full (rest from reference TRBV5-5 and TRBJ2-3): DAGVTQSPTHLIKTRGQQVTLRCSPISGHKSVSWYQQVLGQGPQFIFQYYEKEERGRGNFPDRFSARQFPNYSSELNVNALLLGDSALYLCASEILGGGSDTQYFGPGTRLTVL.